This T cell receptor (beta chain) emerged from a study of control samples from healthy donors and cancer patients. Profiling relied on immunoSEQ multiplex PCR, and the TCRdb table lists in-frame clones only, not all of them. The repertoire holds around 150,000 clones, with about 94% as singletons. CDR1 is SGHDN and CDR2 is FVKESK in the germline V gene. The ends were cut back, 4 bases at V and 3 bases at J, with 12 bases in the middle. The CDR3 sequence is 14 residues long. This TCR came from a woman between 35 and 50 years old in good health. The chain employs TRBV14 and TRBJ1-2; tentative D call: TRBD1 (5 bases). Sequencing used blood. CDR3 protein: CASSPRDGYYGYTF. In DNA form, the CDR3 reads TGTGCCAGCAGCCCCCGGGACGGGTACTATGGCTACACCTTC.